This entry lists 27 T cell receptor beta chains sequenced from one sample in a study of cytomegalovirus exposure and HLA in healthy donors. The PCR contained 60 Vbeta and 13 Jbeta primers. Sequenced by immunoSEQ multiplex PCR; TCRdb stores in-frame clones only, minus some. The sample consists of about 140,000 clones, 76% of them appearing once. The sample taken for sequencing was PBMCs. The receptors shown here come from a man younger than 35 in good health and CMV-seronegative.

This chain joins TRBV7-3 and TRBJ1-1; D perhaps matches TRBD1 (6 bases). This CDR3 contains 14 residues. With 4 bases removed from V and 0 bases from J, the gap between germline ends came to 9 bases. Germline CDR1 reads SGHTA; CDR2 reads FQGTGA. The CDR3 loop reads CASSSGQMNTEAFF. CDR3 coding DNA: TGTGCCAGCAGCTCCGGACAGATGAACACTGAAGCTTTCTTT.

The rearrangement uses TRBV19 and TRBJ1-6; perhaps TRBD1 as D (5 bases). In germline, CDR1 is LNHDA, CDR2 SQIVND (reference sequence). The V end lost 3 bases, the J end lost 7 bases, and 13 bases lay between the germline ends. This CDR3 is built from 15 residues. In DNA form, the CDR3 reads TGTGCCAGTAGTATTGTGTTTCGGGGGAATTCACCCCTCCACTTT. Translation: CASSIVFRGNSPLHF.

This chain connects TRBV9 to TRBJ1-2; no firm D call. There are 15 residues in the CDR3. The germline V and J ends were trimmed by 2 bases and 3 bases, with 14 bases remaining between them. Looked up from germline, CDR1 is SGDLS and CDR2 is YYNGEE. CDR3 in DNA: TGTGCCAGCAGCGTTGAGGTATCGGGTTACTATGGCTACACCTTC. Translating gives CASSVEVSGYYGYTF. Filled out from reference TRBV9 and TRBJ1-2, the complete variable domain reads DSGVTQTPKHLITATGQRVTLRCSPRSGDLSVYWYQQSLDQGLQFLIQYYNGEERAKGNILERFSAQQFPDLHSELNLSSLELGDSALYFCASSVEVSGYYGYTFGSGTRLTVV.

The chain carries TRBV28 and TRBJ2-2, with TRBD1 matching 9 bases. This CDR3 spans 17 amino acids. The germline CDR1 and CDR2 sequences are MDHEN and SYDVKM. V gave up 5 bases and J gave up 5 bases; unmatched junction bases: 12. The CDR3 nucleotides are TGTGCCAGCAGTCCGTCCCTACAGGGGGCGGGGACCGGGGAGCTGTTTTTT. Its translation is CASSPSLQGAGTGELFF.

Concerning this clone itself: This is likely an artifact of a read error, given a far larger clone one base away. The genes are TRBV7-3 and TRBJ2-1; 9 nucleotides agree with TRBD2. The germline V gene encodes CDR1 SGHTA and CDR2 FQGTGA. This CDR3 has 16 amino acids. The CDR3 region is CASTLIVSGGIHEQFF. For the CDR3, the DNA is TGTGCCAGCACCTTAATTGTCAGCGGGGGGATCCATGAGCAGTTCTTC.

This chain connects TRBV5-1 to TRBJ1-1, with D unresolved. Trimming took 4 bases from V and 1 from J, leaving 17 bases between them. This CDR3 comprises 16 residues. The V gene's germline CDR1 is SGHRS and CDR2 YFSETQ. CDR3 in amino acids: CASSMGSSIRNTEAFF. CDR3 sequence (DNA): TGCGCCAGCAGCATGGGGAGCAGCATCCGGAACACTGAAGCTTTCTTT.

The chain employs TRBV29-1 and TRBJ2-1, with D perhaps TRBD2 (6 bases). Trimming pared 3 bases from V and 6 bases from J, leaving 12 bases between. This CDR3 spans 13 amino acids. The germline gives CDR1 SQVTM, CDR2 ANQGSEA. The CDR3 loop reads CSVDNGRGNEQFF. As DNA, the CDR3 is TGCAGCGTTGATAACGGGAGAGGCAATGAGCAGTTCTTC.

The chain links TRBV7-3 to TRBJ2-7, with 9 bases fitting TRBD1. This CDR3 is built from 17 residues. Germline trimming cut 8 bases from V and 2 bases from J; bases unmatched to any gene: 16. Per germline, CDR1 SGHTA and CDR2 FQGTGA. The CDR3: CASVGFDWTGDTYEQYF. CDR3 coding DNA: TGTGCCAGCGTAGGGTTCGATTGGACAGGGGATACCTACGAGCAGTACTTC. Combining the CDR3 with reference TRBV7-3 and TRBJ2-7 gives the whole variable domain GAGVSQTPSNKVTEKGKYVELRCDPISGHTALYWYRQSLGQGPEFLIYFQGTGAADDSGLPNDRFFAVRPEGSVSTLKIQRTERGDSAVYLCASVGFDWTGDTYEQYFGPGTRLTVT.

This clone has just a few counts. The CDR3 protein is CASSQAGLAGGGRDTQYF. CDR3 sequence (DNA): TGCGCCAGCAGCCAAGCTGGGCTAGCGGGAGGAGGGAGAGATACGCAGTATTTT. The chain carries TRBV4-1 and TRBJ2-3; TRBD2 matches 11 bases. V trimming: 1 base; J trimming: 5 bases; junction bases outside the gene matches: 11. This CDR3 region has 18 residues. CDR1 is MGHRA, CDR2 YSYEKL, per germline.

This chain connects TRBV6-1 to TRBJ2-5; 7 bases align to TRBD2. The better agreement between TRBJ2-7 and the DNA end casts doubt on the J call. Per the germline V gene, CDR1 is MNHNS and CDR2 is SASEGT. CDR3 size: 14 residues. CDR3 coding DNA: TGTGCCAGCAGGGGGAACGCGGGAGTCTACGAGCAGTACTTC. It codes for CASRGNAGVYEQYF.

The chain employs TRBV5-1 and TRBJ2-3, with 13 bases lining up with TRBD2. Per the germline V gene, CDR1 is SGHRS and CDR2 is YFSETQ. Trimming cost V 0 bases and J 3 bases; bases outside gene matches: 1. This CDR3 region has 16 residues. CDR3 protein: CASSLGTSGSTDTQYF. The CDR3 nucleotides are TGCGCCAGCAGCTTGGGGACTAGCGGGAGTACAGATACGCAGTATTTT.

V and J are TRBV7-9 and TRBJ1-2; a weak D match, TRBD1 (6 bases). The CDR3 consists of 14 residues. Germline CDR1 SEHNR, CDR2 FQNEAQ (reference sequence). V was shortened by 5 bases and J by 4 bases, with 14 bases between the two germline ends. DNA for the CDR3: TGTGCCAGCAGCGCCGCCGGACAGCCCTATGGCTACACCTTC. Translation gives CASSAAGQPYGYTF.

Details on this clone: Within the sample, other DNA sequences also encode this same CDR3. The chain couples TRBV5-1 to TRBJ1-5, with no clear D. Between the trimmed V and J ends, which lost 4 bases and 5 bases, there was a span of 10 bases. Germline V gene sequence: CDR1 SGHRS, CDR2 YFSETQ. This CDR3 has 13 amino acids. CDR3 DNA sequence: TGCGCCAGCAGCCTAACGGGTGATCAGCCCCAGCATTTT. Amino acids: CASSLTGDQPQHF. The entire variable domain, with the rest obtained from reference TRBV5-1 and TRBJ1-5, is as follows: KAGVTQTPRYLIKTRGQQVTLSCSPISGHRSVSWYQQTPGQGLQFLFEYFSETQRNKGNFPGRFSGRQFSNSRSEMNVSTLELGDSALYLCASSLTGDQPQHFGDGTRLSIL.

The genes are TRBV9 and TRBJ2-5; 15 bases line up with TRBD2. The J call is uncertain, as TRBJ2-7 better fits the DNA end. The V gene's germline CDR1 is SGDLS and CDR2 YYNGEE. The CDR3 loop spans 16 amino acids. CDR3 DNA: TGTGCCAGCAGCGCCGGGGGGACTAGCGGGAGGTACGAGCAGTACTTC. It codes for CASSAGGTSGRYEQYF.

The table lists this clone with a count of one. At one of its ends the junction is not consistent with the germline gene, which may arise from a read error. The sample has other DNA sequences that encode this CDR3 too. This chain joins TRBV4-1 and TRBJ2-5; maybe TRBD1 (5 bases). The CDR3 is 17 residues long. CDR1 is MGHRA, CDR2 YSYEKL, per germline. CDR3 amino acids: CASSQGPQAGSKETQYF. The CDR3 nucleotides read TGCGCTAGCAGCCAAGGGCCACAGGCCGGGTCAAAAGAGACCCAGTACTTC.

This clone has more than one count but fewer than ten. The gene calls are TRBV14 and TRBJ2-7; TRBD2 agrees at 14 bases. V shed 1 base, J shed 2 bases, and the junction held 7 bases outside the gene matches. The CDR3 is 18 amino acids. The germline gives CDR1 SGHDN, CDR2 FVKESK. CDR3 nucleotides: TGTGCCAGCAGCCAAGCGATTGCGGGACTAGCGGGGGCCTACGAGCAGTACTTC. Encoded protein: CASSQAIAGLAGAYEQYF.

The rearrangement links TRBV2 to TRBJ1-4; 7 bases are shared with TRBD1. Germline V gives CDR1 SNHLY, CDR2 FYNNEI. J gave up 5 bases and V 7 bases, and 7 bases lay outside the gene matches. The CDR3 sequence is 14 residues long. This CDR3 reads CASKTGYINEKLFF. The CDR3 bases are TGTGCCAGCAAGACAGGGTACATCAATGAAAAACTGTTTTTT.

The rearrangement links TRBV7-6 to TRBJ1-4, with 7 bases fitting TRBD1. This CDR3 is 14 amino acids long. Germline V gives CDR1 SGHVS, CDR2 FNYEAQ. Trimming removed 3 bases from V and 7 bases from J; junction bases left unmatched: 5. The CDR3 region is CASSFKGGFEKLFF. The CDR3 DNA reads as TGTGCCAGCAGCTTTAAAGGGGGCTTTGAAAAACTGTTTTTT.

The gene calls are TRBV5-4 and TRBJ1-5, with D unclear. V shed 0 bases and J shed 7 bases, with 8 bases lying between them. The V gene's germline CDR1 is SGHNT and CDR2 YYREEE (reference sequence). The CDR3 has 13 residues. The CDR3 coding sequence is TGTGCCAGCAGCTTGGGGCAGAAGCAGCCCCAGCATTTT. Its protein is CASSLGQKQPQHF. Using reference TRBV5-4 and TRBJ1-5 for the parts outside the CDR3, the full variable domain is ETGVTQSPTHLIKTRGQQVTLRCSSQSGHNTVSWYQQALGQGPQFIFQYYREEENGRGNFPPRFSGLQFPNYSSELNVNALELDDSALYLCASSLGQKQPQHFGDGTRLSIL.

V gene TRBV27 combines with J gene TRBJ1-4, with TRBD1 matching over 9 bases. Germline V gives CDR1 MNHEY, CDR2 SMNVEV (reference sequence). The V and J ends lost 5 bases and 8 bases, in that order; junction bases with no gene match: 9. This CDR3 has 15 residues. The CDR3 sequence: CASSPWTGDGEKLFF. CDR3 bases: TGTGCCAGCAGTCCATGGACAGGGGATGGGGAAAAACTGTTTTTT.

V is TRBV6-1 and J is TRBJ1-5; 9 nucleotides align to TRBD1. This CDR3 contains 15 residues. V was clipped by 4 bases and J by 5 bases; unmatched bases: 6. Germline assignment: CDR1 MNHNS and CDR2 SASEGT. The CDR3 DNA sequence: TGTGCCAGCAGTGCAACAGGGGGCTTGGATCAGCCCCAGCATTTT. Protein product: CASSATGGLDQPQHF.

The genes are TRBV2 and TRBJ1-4; 10 bases map to TRBD1. Trimming at V came to 7 bases and at J to 6 bases, leaving 5 bases not matched to a gene. This CDR3 is built from 14 residues. Germline V gene data show CDR1 as SNHLY and CDR2 as FYNNEI. DNA of the CDR3: TGTGCCAGCAACACCGGGACAGGGGATGAAAAACTGTTTTTT. It specifies CASNTGTGDEKLFF.

The gene calls are TRBV5-5 and TRBJ1-4; D is unclear. This CDR3 comprises 17 residues. V was shortened by 4 bases and J by 5 bases, with 21 bases between the two germline ends. Germline CDR1 reads SGHKS; CDR2 reads YYEKEE (reference sequence). The CDR3 nucleotides are TGTGCCAGCAGCCCCCCGGCGTTGGTAGCCGTAAATGAAAAACTGTTTTTT. Protein sequence: CASSPPALVAVNEKLFF.

The chain carries TRBV5-4 and TRBJ1-3; a possible D gene is TRBD1 (5 bases). Trimming left V 0 bases short and J 0 bases short, with 7 bases between. The CDR3 runs 15 residues. CDR1 is SGHNT and CDR2 is YYREEE in the germline V gene (reference sequence). This CDR3 reads CASSLDRLSGNTIYF. CDR3 nucleotide sequence: TGTGCCAGCAGCTTGGACAGGCTCTCTGGAAACACCATATATTTT.

This clone was detected only a few times. The chain carries TRBV4-1 and TRBJ2-5, with 8 bases matching TRBD2. V lost 0 bases, J lost 2 bases, and 2 bases stayed unmatched. The CDR3 spans 15 residues. Germline V gene sequence: CDR1 MGHRA, CDR2 YSYEKL. CDR3 region: CASSQELAAQETQYF. The CDR3 coding sequence is TGCGCCAGCAGCCAAGAACTAGCGGCACAAGAGACCCAGTACTTC.

This chain joins TRBV29-1 and TRBJ1-1; 10 bases are a match to TRBD1. CDR3 length: 13 amino acids. The germline V gene has CDR1 SQVTM and CDR2 ANQGSEA. V was clipped by 7 bases and J by 10 bases; unmatched bases: 12. The CDR3 protein is CSAHPGTGVGAFF. As DNA, the CDR3 is TGCAGCGCCCACCCCGGGACAGGGGTGGGAGCTTTCTTT.

The CDR3: CASSPDGLTDTQYF. The CDR3 bases are TGTGCCAGCAGTCCCGATGGACTCACAGATACGCAGTATTTT. The gene calls are TRBV6-5 and TRBJ2-3; D possibly corresponds to TRBD2 (5 bases). Deletions cut 5 bases from V and 2 bases from J, with 11 bases between. Germline lookup yields CDR1 MNHEY and CDR2 SVGAGI. CDR3 length: 14 residues.